This T cell receptor (beta chain) was identified during a study of CD8+CD57+ T cells in acquired aplastic anemia. TCR beta VDJ and CDR3 were profiled, and genomic DNA was the template. TCRdb used MiXCR to reprocess the reads, holding one entry per CDR3 protein. This table has approximately 270,000 distinct CDR3 sequences, 56% appearing once. With 8 bases removed from V and 0 bases from J, the gap between germline ends came to 18 bases. This CDR3 has 16 residues. Germline CDR1 and CDR2: ENHRY and SYGVKD. Input material: sorted CD4+, CD8+, or CD8+CD57+ T cells (not recorded which) from PBMCs. The receptor's source is a human donor with severe aplastic anemia or a healthy control (not recorded which). J is TRBJ2-3 and V is TRBV10-3; D is perhaps TRBD2 (5 bases). The CDR3, as DNA: TGTGCCATCGAGGAGGAGGCAACAGATAGCACAGATACGCAGTATTTT. Encoded protein: CAIEEEATDSTDTQYF.